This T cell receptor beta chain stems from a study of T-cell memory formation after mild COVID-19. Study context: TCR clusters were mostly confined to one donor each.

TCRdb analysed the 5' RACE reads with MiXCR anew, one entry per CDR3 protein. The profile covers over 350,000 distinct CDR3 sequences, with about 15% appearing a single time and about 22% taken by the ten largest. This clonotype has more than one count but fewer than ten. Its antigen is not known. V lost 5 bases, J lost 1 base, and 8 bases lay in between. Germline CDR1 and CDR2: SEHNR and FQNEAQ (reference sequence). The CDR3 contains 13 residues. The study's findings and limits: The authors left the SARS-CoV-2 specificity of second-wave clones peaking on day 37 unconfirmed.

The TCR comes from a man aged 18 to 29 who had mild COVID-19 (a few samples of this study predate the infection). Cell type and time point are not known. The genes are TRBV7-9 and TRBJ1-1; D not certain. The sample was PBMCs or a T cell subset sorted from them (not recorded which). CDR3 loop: CASSPVRNTEAFF. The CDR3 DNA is TGTGCCAGCAGCCCCGTTCGGAACACTGAAGCTTTCTTT. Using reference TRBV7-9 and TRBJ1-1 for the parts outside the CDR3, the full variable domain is DTGVSQNPRHKITKRGQNVTFRCDPISEHNRLYWYRQTLGQGPEFLTYFQNEAQLEKSRLLSDRFSAERPKGSFSTLEIQRTEQGDSAMYLCASSPVRNTEAFFGQGTRLTVV.